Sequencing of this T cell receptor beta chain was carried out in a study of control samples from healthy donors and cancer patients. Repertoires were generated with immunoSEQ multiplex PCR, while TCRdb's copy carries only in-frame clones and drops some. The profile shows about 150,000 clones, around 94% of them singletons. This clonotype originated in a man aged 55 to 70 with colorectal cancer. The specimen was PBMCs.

CDR3 sequence reads: CASRPWAGNTEAFF. CDR3 bases: TGCGCCAGCAGGCCTTGGGCAGGGAACACTGAAGCTTTCTTT. V is TRBV5-1 and J is TRBJ1-1; D gene uncertain. Germline V lookup: CDR1 SGHRS, CDR2 YFSETQ. The CDR3 runs to 14 residues. Trimming took off 5 bases at V and 1 base at J, with 12 bases between the two ends.